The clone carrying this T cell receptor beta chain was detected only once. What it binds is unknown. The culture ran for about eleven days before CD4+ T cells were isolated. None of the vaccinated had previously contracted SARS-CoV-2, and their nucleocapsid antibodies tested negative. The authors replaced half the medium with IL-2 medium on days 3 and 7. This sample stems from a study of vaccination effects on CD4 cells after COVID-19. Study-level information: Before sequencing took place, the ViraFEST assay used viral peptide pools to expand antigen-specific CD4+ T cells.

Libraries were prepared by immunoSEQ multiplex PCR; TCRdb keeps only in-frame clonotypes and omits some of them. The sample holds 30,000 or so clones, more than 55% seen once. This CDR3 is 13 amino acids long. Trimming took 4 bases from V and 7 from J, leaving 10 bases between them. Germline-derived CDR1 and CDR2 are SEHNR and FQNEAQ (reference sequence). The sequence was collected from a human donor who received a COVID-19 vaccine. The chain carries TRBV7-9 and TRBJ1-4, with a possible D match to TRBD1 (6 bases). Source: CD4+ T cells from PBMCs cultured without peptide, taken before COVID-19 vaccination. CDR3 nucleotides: TGTGCCAGCAGCTCAACAGGGTCTGAAAAACTGTTTTTT. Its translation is CASSSTGSEKLFF.